The 18 T cell receptor beta chains below come from one sample, sequenced in a study of T cell repertoires in cytomegalovirus infection. MiXCR was run by TCRdb on the reads, yielding one entry per CDR3 protein. Here the sample spans around 530,000 distinct CDR3 sequences, approximately 15% being singletons. The sequencing input was CD8+ T cells from PBMCs. These receptors were taken from a human donor in good health (CMV status not recorded). Some clones in this sample may be carry-over from other donors' samples.

This chain connects TRBV5-4 to TRBJ1-2; D may be TRBD1 (6 bases). Germline V gene sequence: CDR1 SGHNT, CDR2 YYREEE (reference sequence). The CDR3 extends over 15 amino acids. V lost 2 bases, J lost 8 bases, and 19 bases lay in between. CDR3 residues: CASSLNYGGGGGYTF. The DNA for the CDR3 is TGTGCCAGCAGCTTAAATTATGGCGGGGGCGGGGGCTACACCTTC.

This clonotype has just a few counts. V and J are TRBV10-3 and TRBJ2-3, with 10 bases aligning to TRBD2. CDR3 length: 17 residues. V lost 0 bases to trimming and J lost 2 bases; unmatched junction nucleotides: 5. From germline, CDR1 is ENHRY and CDR2 SYGVKD. CDR3 bases: TGTGCCATCAGTGAGTCGACTAGCGGGCACCTCACAGATACGCAGTATTTT. This sequence encodes CAISESTSGHLTDTQYF.

This clonotype was detected only a few times. The chain recombines TRBV30 with TRBJ2-3; D ambiguous. Germline loops: CDR1 GTSNPN, CDR2 SVGIG (reference sequence). The V and J ends lost 2 bases and 0 bases respectively, with 12 bases between them. This CDR3 has 15 residues. The CDR3 here is CAWSPLQDSTDTQYF. The CDR3 nucleotides read TGTGCCTGGAGTCCCCTCCAGGACAGCACAGATACGCAGTATTTT.

At least ten counts were recorded for this clonotype. The chain recombines TRBV11-2 with TRBJ2-1; a possible D gene is TRBD2 (6 bases). Germline CDR1 is SGHAT and CDR2 is FQNNGV. The CDR3 is 17 amino acids. The V end was cut by 4 bases, the J end by 0 bases, with 16 bases between. CDR3 nucleotide sequence: TGTGCCAGCAGCTCCTCCGTAGCGGTCCACTCCTACAATGAGCAGTTCTTC. This gives the protein CASSSSVAVHSYNEQFF.

The chain carries TRBV7-9 and TRBJ2-5; 9 positions match TRBD2. With 0 bases clipped from V and 0 bases from J, the junction kept 5 bases outside the gene matches. CDR1 is SEHNR, CDR2 FQNEAQ, per germline (reference sequence). The length of the CDR3 is 17 residues. CDR3 bases: TGTGCCAGCAGCTTAGCTGGCGGGAGGGCGGACCAAGAGACCCAGTACTTC. Its protein product is CASSLAGGRADQETQYF.

This clonotype was seen many times. The V and J genes are TRBV6-5 and TRBJ2-2, with D uncertain. CDR3 length: 18 amino acids. V lost 0 bases, J lost 7 bases, and 21 bases lay in between. Per germline, CDR1 MNHEY and CDR2 SVGAGI. CDR3 nucleotides: TGTGCCAGCAGTTACTCGATGAGGTTCCGTGGGGTGAGCGGGGAGCTGTTTTTT. Translating gives CASSYSMRFRGVSGELFF.

In this sample, this clonotype turned up a few times. V gene TRBV6-6 combines with J gene TRBJ2-7, with TRBD2 identical over 7 bases. The CDR3 has 15 amino acids. J gave up 3 bases and V 7 bases, and 12 bases lay outside the gene matches. From germline, CDR1 is MNHNY and CDR2 SVGAGI (reference sequence). The CDR3 loop reads CASTRRGTRDYEQYF. DNA for the CDR3: TGTGCCAGCACCAGGCGGGGGACCAGAGACTACGAGCAGTACTTC.

This chain uses TRBV27 with TRBJ2-5; the D gene is possibly TRBD2 (7 bases). Trimming took 6 bases from V and 5 from J, leaving 19 bases between them. The V gene's germline CDR1 is MNHEY and CDR2 SMNVEV (reference sequence). The CDR3 is 15 amino acids. CDR3 loop: CASRAWGGRPETQYF. The CDR3 nucleotides read TGTGCCAGCAGAGCTTGGGGGGGGCGTCCCGAGACCCAGTACTTC.

This clonotype was seen only a few times. This chain links TRBV12-3 or TRBV12-4 with TRBJ1-1, with D possibly matching TRBD1 (5 bases). V gave up 5 bases and J gave up 4 bases, with 14 bases separating them. CDR3 length: 14 residues. Written as DNA, the CDR3 is TGTGCCAGCAGTCCTGGGGGGAGGGGCACTGAAGCTTTCTTT. It encodes CASSPGGRGTEAFF.

This clonotype was observed many times. The chain employs TRBV12-3 or TRBV12-4 and TRBJ2-5; D may match TRBD1 or TRBD2 (6 bases each). V was cut by 1 base and J by 5 bases, with 20 bases left in between. The CDR3 runs to 17 residues. CDR3 in amino acids: CASSLGGYREDEETQYF. In DNA, the CDR3 is TGTGCCAGCAGTTTAGGGGGATACAGGGAGGATGAGGAGACCCAGTACTTC.

This clonotype was picked up a small number of times. The chain combines TRBV2 with TRBJ2-3; no firm D call. This CDR3 spans 15 amino acids. Trimming pared 1 base from V and 0 bases from J, leaving 8 bases between. The V gene's germline CDR1 is SNHLY and CDR2 FYNNEI. In DNA, the CDR3 is TGTGCCAGCAGTGAAGGGCTTACTAGCACAGATACGCAGTATTTT. It is translated as CASSEGLTSTDTQYF.

This clonotype was observed at least ten times. The chain recombines TRBV11-2 with TRBJ1-3; D uncertain. The CDR3 loop spans 16 amino acids. The V end lost 3 bases, the J end lost 0 bases, and 12 bases lay between the germline ends. Germline V lookup: CDR1 SGHAT, CDR2 FQNNGV. Here the CDR3 DNA reads TGTGCCAGCAGCTTTGCGGGCCGAAGCTCTGGAAACACCATATATTTT. Its translation: CASSFAGRSSGNTIYF.

The V gene is TRBV28, the J gene TRBJ2-5; 14 bases are a match to TRBD2. The CDR3 is made up of 18 amino acids. Germline CDR1 is MDHEN and CDR2 is SYDVKM. V gave up 3 bases and J gave up 5 bases; unmatched junction bases: 11. The CDR3 loop is CASSFGGGTSGSGETQYF. The CDR3 DNA follows: TGTGCCAGCAGTTTTGGCGGCGGGACTAGCGGGAGTGGGGAGACCCAGTACTTC.

The rearrangement uses TRBV3-1 and TRBJ1-2; 7 bases are a match to TRBD1. This CDR3 is 14 amino acids long. V shed 0 bases, J shed 6 bases, and the junction held 4 bases outside the gene matches. The germline V gene encodes CDR1 LGHDT and CDR2 YNNKEL (reference sequence). Here the CDR3 DNA reads TGTGCCAGCAGCCAAGAAGGGGGCGCCCATGGCTACACCTTC. It is translated as CASSQEGGAHGYTF.

The genes are TRBV10-3 and TRBJ2-7; maybe TRBD2 (7 bases). The CDR3 runs to 15 residues. Germline V gene lookup returns CDR1 ENHRY and CDR2 SYGVKD. Trimming left V 0 bases short and J 5 bases short, with 14 bases between. In DNA, the CDR3 is TGTGCCATCAGTGAGTCGGAGGGGGGGGTCCACGAGCAGTACTTC. Translating it yields CAISESEGGVHEQYF.

The table lists this clonotype with many counts. This chain links TRBV7-9 with TRBJ2-1; 11 bases agree with TRBD1. Germline loops: CDR1 SEHNR, CDR2 FQNEAQ (reference sequence). This CDR3 region has 17 residues. Trimming took 4 bases from V and 7 from J; bases not matched to a gene: 12. The CDR3 DNA is TGTGCCAGCAGCTCCCGGGACAGGGGGGGTCTAAGGAATGAGCAGTTCTTC. Protein sequence: CASSSRDRGGLRNEQFF.

The chain uses TRBV27 and TRBJ2-1; TRBD1 agrees at 10 bases. The length of the CDR3 is 17 residues. Germline V gives CDR1 MNHEY, CDR2 SMNVEV (reference sequence). Trimming took 1 base from V and 6 from J; bases not matched to a gene: 9. CDR3 amino acids: CASSLYGGTGEGNEQFF. As DNA, the CDR3 is TGTGCCAGCAGTTTATACGGCGGGACAGGGGAAGGCAATGAGCAGTTCTTC.

This clonotype was picked up a small number of times. The genes are TRBV5-1 and TRBJ2-3, with D perhaps matching TRBD2 (5 bases). This CDR3 is 16 amino acids long. The germline V gene has CDR1 SGHRS and CDR2 YFSETQ. V was cut by 4 bases and J by 2 bases, with 17 bases left in between. The CDR3 reads CASSPTTGLATDTQYF. The CDR3, as DNA: TGCGCCAGCAGCCCGACCACCGGGCTAGCCACAGATACGCAGTATTTT.